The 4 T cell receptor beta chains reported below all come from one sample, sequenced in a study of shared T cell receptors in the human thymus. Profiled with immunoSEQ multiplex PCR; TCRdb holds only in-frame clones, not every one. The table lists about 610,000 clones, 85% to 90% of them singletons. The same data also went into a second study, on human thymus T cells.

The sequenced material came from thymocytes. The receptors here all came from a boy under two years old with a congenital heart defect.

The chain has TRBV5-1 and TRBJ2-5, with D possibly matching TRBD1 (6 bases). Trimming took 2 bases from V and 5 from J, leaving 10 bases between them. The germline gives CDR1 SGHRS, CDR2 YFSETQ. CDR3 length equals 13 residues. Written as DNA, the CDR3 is TGCGCCAGCAGCTTTGGACAGCCGGAGACCCAGTACTTC. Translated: CASSFGQPETQYF.

CDR3 in amino acids: CASSEGIEQFF. The CDR3 nucleotides are TGTGCCAGCAGTGAGGGCATAGAGCAGTTCTTC. The chain is built from TRBV2 and TRBJ2-1; D unclear. Germline V gives CDR1 SNHLY, CDR2 FYNNEI. V was shortened by 3 bases and J by 10 bases, with 7 bases between the two germline ends. The CDR3 has 11 amino acids. The complete variable domain, with remaining parts taken from reference TRBV2 and TRBJ2-1, reads EPEVTQTPSHQVTQMGQEVILRCVPISNHLYFYWYRQILGQKVEFLVSFYNNEISEKSEIFDDQFSVERPDGSNFTLKIRSTKLEDSAMYFCASSEGIEQFFGPGTRLTVL.

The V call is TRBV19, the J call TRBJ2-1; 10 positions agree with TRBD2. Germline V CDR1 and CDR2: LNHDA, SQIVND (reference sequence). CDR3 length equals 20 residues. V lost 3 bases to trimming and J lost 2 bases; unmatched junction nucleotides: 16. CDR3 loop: CASSMGEAGGLKGPYNEQFF. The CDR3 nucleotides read TGTGCCAGTAGTATGGGGGAAGCGGGAGGGTTAAAGGGCCCCTACAATGAGCAGTTCTTC.

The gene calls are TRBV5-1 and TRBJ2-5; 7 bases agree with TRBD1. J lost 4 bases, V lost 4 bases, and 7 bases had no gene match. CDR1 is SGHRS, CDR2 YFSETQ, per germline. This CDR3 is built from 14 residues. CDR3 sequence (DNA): TGCGCCAGCAGCAGAAACCGGGACAGAGAGACCCAGTACTTC. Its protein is CASSRNRDRETQYF.